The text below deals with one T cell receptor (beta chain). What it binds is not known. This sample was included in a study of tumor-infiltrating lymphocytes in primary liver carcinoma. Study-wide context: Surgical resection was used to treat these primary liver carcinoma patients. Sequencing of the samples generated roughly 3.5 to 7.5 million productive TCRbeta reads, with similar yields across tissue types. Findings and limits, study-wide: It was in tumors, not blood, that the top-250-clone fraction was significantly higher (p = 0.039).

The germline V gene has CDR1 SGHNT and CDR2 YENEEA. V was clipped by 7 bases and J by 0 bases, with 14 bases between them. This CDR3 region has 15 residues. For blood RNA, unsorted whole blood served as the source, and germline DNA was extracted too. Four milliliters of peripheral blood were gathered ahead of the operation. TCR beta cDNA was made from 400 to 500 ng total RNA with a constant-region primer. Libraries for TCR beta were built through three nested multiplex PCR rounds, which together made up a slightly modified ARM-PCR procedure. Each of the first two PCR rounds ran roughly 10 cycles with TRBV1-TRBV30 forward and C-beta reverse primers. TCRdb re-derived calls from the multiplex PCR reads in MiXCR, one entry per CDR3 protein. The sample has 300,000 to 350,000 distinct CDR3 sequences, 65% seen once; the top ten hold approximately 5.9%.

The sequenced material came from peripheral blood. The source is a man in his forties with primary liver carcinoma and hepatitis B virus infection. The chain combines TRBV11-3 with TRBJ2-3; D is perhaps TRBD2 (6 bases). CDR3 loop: CASTEPGVSTDTQYF. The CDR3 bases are TGTGCCAGCACCGAGCCGGGGGTCAGCACAGATACGCAGTATTTT.